This paragraph reports one T cell receptor (beta chain). Its cognate antigen is unknown. These data are taken from a study of regulatory T cells in long-lasting Graves disease. Time point described: newly diagnosed GD, antithyroid drugs for less than 3 months. Following extraction of RNA from PBMCs, that RNA was used to make the TCR library. From germline, CDR1 is SEHNR and CDR2 FQNEAQ (reference sequence). Deletions cut 0 bases from V and 5 bases from J, with 5 bases between. This CDR3 is built from 13 residues. Library construction for TCR beta used iRepertoire HTBI primers and Arm-PCR of CDR3 regions. TCRdb redid the calling of the multiplex PCR reads with MiXCR, one entry per CDR3 protein. The sample records about 220,000 distinct CDR3 sequences, approximately 18% being singletons. The study, taken as a whole, reports: TCR diversity was lower in persistent Graves' patients (versus newly diagnosed ones). Persistent disease favored TRBV28, TRBJ1-2 and TRBJ2-5.

This sample also belongs to another study, concerning T cells in Graves' hyperthyroidism and ophthalmopathy. In that study: TCR CDR3 regions were first amplified by RT-PCR with HTBI primers. The blood repertoire included most of the expanded thyroid clonotypes above 0.001.

V gene TRBV7-9 combines with J gene TRBJ1-5, with D uncertain. The receptor comes from a woman in her thirties with Graves disease. This sample comprised peripheral blood mononuclear cells (PBMCs), obtained at new diagnosis, from a patient treated with antithyroid drugs. The CDR3 protein is CASSLANDQPQHF. The CDR3 nucleotides read TGTGCCAGCAGCTTAGCGAATGATCAGCCCCAGCATTTT.